The rows below give T cell receptor beta chains drawn from one sample of a study of cytotoxic CD8 clonotypes in ibrutinib-treated CLL. The method was immunoSEQ multiplex PCR; TCRdb's version includes in-frame clones alone and lacks a portion of them. The sample has about 20,000 clones, about 68% seen once. Sequencing was performed on PBMCs, taken before ibrutinib treatment. These receptors were collected from a human donor with chronic lymphocytic leukemia. Both conserved end residues are part of each CDR3. A D gene is named only where the DNA matches it firmly. A row's size may be missing; if present it is once, few, many or a size class.

v_gene,j_gene,abundance,d_gene,CDR3aa,CDR3nt
TRBV7-2,TRBJ1-5,.,.,CASSFRDAGNQPQHF,TGTGCCAGCAGCTTTAGGGATGCGGGCAATCAGCCCCAGCATTTT
TRBV18,TRBJ1-5,.,.,CASSPEADSNQPQHF,TGTGCCAGCTCACCGGAGGCGGATAGCAATCAGCCCCAGCATTTT
TRBV11-2,TRBJ2-1,.,TRBD2,CASSREPSGSLYNEQFF,TGTGCCAGCAGCCGGGAGCCTAGCGGGAGTCTCTACAATGAGCAGTTCTTC
TRBV7-2,TRBJ1-2,.,.,CASSLSAASGYTF,TGTGCCAGCAGCTTATCCGCGGCGAGTGGCTACACCTTC
TRBV9,TRBJ2-1,.,TRBD2,CASSVAFSGRVGYNEQFF,TGTGCCAGCAGCGTAGCCTTTAGCGGGAGGGTGGGATACAATGAGCAGTTCTTC
TRBV5-1,TRBJ2-7,once,TRBD1,CASSFRQGSYDEQYF,TGCGCCAGCAGCTTCCGACAGGGATCTTACGACGAGCAGTACTTC
TRBV13,TRBJ2-3,few,.,CASSLGPQGTDTQYF,TGTGCCAGCAGCTTAGGCCCACAGGGCACAGATACGCAGTATTTT
TRBV28,TRBJ1-1,.,.,CATREQGSTEAFF,TGTGCCACTAGGGAGCAGGGGAGCACTGAAGCTTTCTTT
TRBV10-3,TRBJ2-1,.,.,CAISERGNGYNEQFF,TGTGCCATCAGTGAGCGCGGGAACGGGTACAATGAGCAGTTCTTC
TRBV5-8,TRBJ1-2,.,TRBD1,CASSREGAGIYGYTF,TGTGCCAGCAGCCGAGAGGGGGCTGGAATTTATGGCTACACCTTC
TRBV5-1,TRBJ2-2,.,.,CASRRGENTGELFF,TGCGCCAGCCGTCGGGGAGAGAACACCGGGGAGCTGTTTTTT
TRBV7-9,TRBJ2-1,.,.,CASSLVSTLRFNEQFF,TGTGCCAGCAGCTTAGTGTCCACTCTTCGATTCAATGAGCAGTTCTTC
TRBV7-8,TRBJ1-2,few,TRBD1,CASSLVATGFGYTF,TGTGCCAGCAGCTTAGTGGCGACAGGGTTTGGCTACACCTTC
TRBV19,TRBJ2-7,.,.,CASSVFGEQYF,TGTGCCAGTAGTGTCTTCGGGGAGCAGTACTTC
TRBV14,TRBJ1-2,once,TRBD1,CASSQEARGYQGGYTF,TGTGCCAGCAGCCAAGAGGCCAGGGGGTATCAGGGAGGCTACACCTTC
TRBV7-9,TRBJ1-2,.,TRBD1,CASSPGTGQGYDYGYTF,TGTGCCAGCAGCCCGGGTACGGGACAGGGGTACGACTATGGCTACACCTTC
TRBV5-6,TRBJ1-6,.,.,CASSSVDQGGSPLHF,TGTGCCAGCAGCTCGGTCGATCAAGGGGGTTCACCCCTCCACTTT
TRBV7-2,TRBJ2-7,.,TRBD2,CASSSGLAGGISYEQYF,TGTGCCAGCAGCTCGGGACTAGCGGGAGGGATCTCCTACGAGCAGTACTTC
TRBV9,TRBJ2-7,.,TRBD2,CASSVVPGGSYEQYF,TGTGCCAGCAGCGTAGTTCCGGGGGGATCCTACGAGCAGTACTTC
TRBV18,TRBJ2-7,.,.,CASSPGGHSYEQYF,TGTGCCAGCTCACCTGGGGGACATTCCTACGAGCAGTACTTC
TRBV27,TRBJ2-1,.,.,CASRVGLTYNEQFF,TGTGCCAGCAGAGTGGGTCTGACCTACAATGAGCAGTTCTTC
TRBV30,TRBJ2-5,.,TRBD1,CAWSPGTGSFWTQYF,TGTGCCTGGAGCCCCGGGACAGGGTCCTTCTGGACCCAGTACTTC
TRBV18,TRBJ2-3,.,.,CASSPLTGRGDTQYF,TGTGCCAGCTCACCGCTAACAGGGAGGGGAGATACGCAGTATTTT
TRBV5-1,TRBJ2-5,.,.,CASSLGALGETQYF,TGCGCCAGCAGCTTGGGGGCCCTTGGGGAGACCCAGTACTTC
TRBV30,TRBJ1-2,.,.,CAWRDTRNYGYTF,TGTGCCTGGAGAGACACGAGGAACTATGGCTACACCTTC
TRBV4-3,TRBJ2-1,few,.,CASSQGSQLPNEQFF,TGCGCCAGCAGCCAAGGCTCGCAGCTACCCAATGAGCAGTTCTTC
TRBV4-1,TRBJ1-2,.,.,CASSRKIRETNYGYTF,TGCGCCAGCAGCCGGAAGATCAGGGAGACTAACTATGGCTACACCTTC
TRBV5-5,TRBJ2-3,.,.,CASSLGPLHTQYF,TGTGCCAGCAGCTTGGGACCCCTTCATACGCAGTATTTT
TRBV30,TRBJ1-2,once,.,CAWSTTKYGYTF,TGTGCCTGGAGCACAACAAAGTATGGCTACACCTTC
TRBV9,TRBJ1-1,once,.,CASSPYTGSHTEAFF,TGTGCCAGCAGCCCCTATACAGGGTCCCACACTGAAGCTTTCTTT
TRBV7-2,TRBJ1-2,.,.,CASSFTGYTYGYTF,TGTGCCAGCAGCTTTACTGGCTACACCTATGGCTACACCTTC
TRBV14,TRBJ2-1,.,.,CASSHLLANEQFF,TGTGCCAGCAGCCACTTGCTAGCTAATGAGCAGTTCTTC
TRBV19,TRBJ2-7,.,.,CASSTTGTLYEQYF,TGTGCCAGTAGTACTACCGGGACACTCTACGAGCAGTACTTC
TRBV7-2,TRBJ2-5,.,.,CASSRPGHQETQYF,TGTGCCAGCAGCCGACCGGGACACCAAGAGACCCAGTACTTC
TRBV2,TRBJ1-5,.,TRBD1,CASSERDRGHGAPQHF,TGTGCCAGCAGTGAACGGGACAGGGGGCATGGGGCGCCCCAGCATTTT
TRBV19,TRBJ1-1,.,.,CASRPTRVLNTEAFF,TGTGCCAGTAGGCCAACCCGGGTCTTGAACACTGAAGCTTTCTTT
TRBV28,TRBJ2-5,.,TRBD1,CASSFRQGALQETQYF,TGTGCCAGCAGTTTCCGGCAGGGGGCTCTCCAAGAGACCCAGTACTTC
TRBV28,TRBJ2-6,.,TRBD1,CASRETGKLSGANVLTF,TGTGCCAGCAGGGAGACAGGGAAGCTGTCTGGGGCCAACGTCCTGACTTTC
TRBV6-5,TRBJ2-7,few,.,CASSDYSAYEQYF,TGTGCCAGCAGTGACTATTCCGCCTACGAGCAGTACTTC
TRBV11-3,TRBJ2-2,.,.,CASSLVSTGELFF,TGTGCCAGCAGCCTCGTCAGCACCGGGGAGCTGTTTTTT
TRBV7-2,TRBJ2-5,.,TRBD1,CASSLASLGQGARETQYF,TGTGCCAGCAGCTTAGCCTCCCTGGGACAGGGGGCGAGGGAGACCCAGTACTTC
TRBV6-1,TRBJ2-6,.,.,CASSGGGISSGANVLTF,TGTGCCAGCAGTGGAGGGGGTATAAGCTCTGGGGCCAACGTCCTGACTTTC
TRBV25-1,TRBJ1-3,.,.,CASSEIAGSGNTIYF,TGTGCCAGCAGTGAAATTGCAGGATCTGGAAACACCATATATTTT
TRBV19,TRBJ2-1,once,.,CASSIGLYDEQFF,TGTGCCAGTAGTATCGGACTCTACGATGAGCAGTTCTTC
TRBV30,TRBJ1-1,.,.,CAWETDLGPNTEAFF,TGTGCCTGGGAGACAGATCTCGGGCCGAACACTGAAGCTTTCTTT
TRBV5-1,TRBJ2-3,once,.,CASSAGWGFTDTQYF,TGCGCCAGCAGCGCGGGTTGGGGTTTCACAGATACGCAGTATTTT
TRBV6-1,TRBJ1-2,.,.,CASSEGGPDGYTF,TGTGCCAGCAGTGAGGGGGGGCCGGATGGCTACACCTTC
TRBV19,TRBJ2-3,.,TRBD2,CASTIGRGAADTQYF,TGTGCCAGTACAATAGGGAGGGGAGCAGCAGATACGCAGTATTTT
TRBV10-2,TRBJ2-1,.,.,CASSESGEQFF,TGCGCCAGCAGTGAGTCGGGTGAGCAGTTCTTC
TRBV6-6,TRBJ2-5,.,.,CASSGNNQETQYF,TGTGCCAGCAGTGGAAACAACCAAGAGACCCAGTACTTC
TRBV7-2,TRBJ2-3,.,.,CASSLTGQGGTQYF,TGTGCCAGCAGCTTGACGGGGCAGGGGGGTACGCAGTATTTT
TRBV6-5,TRBJ2-2,.,.,CASSLGRPNTGELFF,TGTGCCAGCAGTCTTGGACGGCCGAACACCGGGGAGCTGTTTTTT
TRBV14,TRBJ2-1,.,.,CASSSGLGREQFF,TGTGCCAGCAGCTCCGGACTGGGTCGTGAGCAGTTCTTC
TRBV28,TRBJ2-2,.,TRBD2,CASSFGGSWTGELFF,TGTGCCAGCAGTTTCGGGGGGTCCTGGACCGGGGAGCTGTTTTTT
TRBV4-1,TRBJ1-2,.,.,CASSQEVYGYTF,TGCGCCAGCAGCCAGGAGGTCTATGGCTACACCTTC
TRBV11-2,TRBJ2-3,.,.,CASSFIEKGAQYF,TGTGCCAGCAGCTTTATAGAGAAAGGGGCGCAGTATTTT
TRBV5-1,TRBJ1-2,few,.,CATRVDGAYGYTF,TGCGCCACCAGGGTGGACGGAGCCTATGGCTACACCTTC